The present entry profiles one TCR beta chain with its context. No antigen is known for it. General observations from the study: Tumor Tregs overlapped most with tumor, then blood, naive CD4+ cells.

CD4+CD45RO+CD25- cells were isolated as memory CD4+ T cells. The V and J ends lost 6 bases and 3 bases respectively, with 14 bases between them. Germline V CDR1 and CDR2: KGHSH, LQKENI. The CDR3 runs 14 residues. After constant-region reverse-primer amplification, full-length variable regions underwent semi-nested PCR with Nested Universal Primer A. MiXCR was run by TCRdb on the 5' RACE reads, yielding one entry per CDR3 protein. The repertoire holds about 57,000 distinct CDR3 sequences, with roughly 30% as singletons. The receptor was derived from a female donor with breast cancer. The sample comprised tumor-infiltrating memory CD4+ T cells sorted from the breast tumor. Subset denoted: memory CD4+ T cells, CD4+CD45RO+CD25-. This chain joins TRBV18 and TRBJ1-2; tentatively, D is TRBD1 (5 bases). The CDR3 DNA sequence: TGTGCCAGCTCCGAAGGGGCCCGCTACTATGGCTACACCTTC. Translation gives CASSEGARYYGYTF.